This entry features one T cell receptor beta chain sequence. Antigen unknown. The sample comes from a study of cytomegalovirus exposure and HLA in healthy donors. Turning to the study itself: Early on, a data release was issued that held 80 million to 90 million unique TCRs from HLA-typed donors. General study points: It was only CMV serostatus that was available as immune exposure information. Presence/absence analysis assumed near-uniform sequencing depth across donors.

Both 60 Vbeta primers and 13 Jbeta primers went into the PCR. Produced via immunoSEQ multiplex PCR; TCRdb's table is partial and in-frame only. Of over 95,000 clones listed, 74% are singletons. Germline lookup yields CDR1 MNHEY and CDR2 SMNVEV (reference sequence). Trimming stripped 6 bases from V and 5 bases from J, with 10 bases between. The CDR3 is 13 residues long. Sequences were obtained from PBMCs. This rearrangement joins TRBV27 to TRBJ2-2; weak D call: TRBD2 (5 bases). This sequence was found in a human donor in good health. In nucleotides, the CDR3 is TGTGCCAGCAGACCGGACTTTACCGGGGAGCTGTTTTTT. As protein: CASRPDFTGELFF.